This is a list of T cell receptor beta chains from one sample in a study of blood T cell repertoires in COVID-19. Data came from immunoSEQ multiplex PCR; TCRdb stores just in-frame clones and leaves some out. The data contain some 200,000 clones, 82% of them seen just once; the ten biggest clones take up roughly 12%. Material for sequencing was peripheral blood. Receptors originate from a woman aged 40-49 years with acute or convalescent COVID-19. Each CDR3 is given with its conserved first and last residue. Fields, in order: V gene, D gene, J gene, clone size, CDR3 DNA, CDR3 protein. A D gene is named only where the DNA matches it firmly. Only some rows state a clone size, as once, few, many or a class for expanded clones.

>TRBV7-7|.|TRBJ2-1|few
TGTGCCAGCAGCTTGACGATAGCGGCCTACAATGAGCAGTTCTTC
CASSLTIAAYNEQFF
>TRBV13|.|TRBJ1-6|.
TGTGCCAGCAGCGCCCCGGGGAGCTCCTATAATTCACCCCTCCACTTT
CASSAPGSSYNSPLHF
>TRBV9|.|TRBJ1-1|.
TGTGCCAGCAGCCAAAAAGACGGGGGCACTGAAGCTTTCTTT
CASSQKDGGTEAFF
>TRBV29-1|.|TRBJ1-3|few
TGCAGCTCGCGTTTCCGGGGGGGAAACACCATATATTTT
CSSRFRGGNTIYF
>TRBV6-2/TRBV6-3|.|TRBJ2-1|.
TGTGCCAGCAGTTACGCCCCCCGGAATGAGCAGTTCTTC
CASSYAPRNEQFF
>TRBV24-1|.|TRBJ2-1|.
TGTGCCACCAGTGATTTTAGGGCCAGGGTGGGAACCTCCTACAATGAGCAGTTCTTC
CATSDFRARVGTSYNEQFF
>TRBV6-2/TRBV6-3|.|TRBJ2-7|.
TGTGCCAGCAGTTACCCGAAAAGTCGGCGGGGGCCTCTGGGCGAGCAGTACTTC
CASSYPKSRRGPLGEQYF
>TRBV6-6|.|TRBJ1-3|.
TGTGCCAGCAGTACAGTCTCTGGAAACACCATATATTTT
CASSTVSGNTIYF
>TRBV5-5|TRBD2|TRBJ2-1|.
TGTGCCAGCAGCCTACTAGCGGGAGTGTTAAATGAGCAGTTCTTC
CASSLLAGVLNEQFF
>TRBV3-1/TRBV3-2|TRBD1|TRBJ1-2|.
TGTGCCAGCAGCCCCGGGACAGGGTTCGGCTACACCTTC
CASSPGTGFGYTF
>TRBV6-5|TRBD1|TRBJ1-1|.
TGTGCCAGCAGTCGACAGGGGGGAAAGGACACTGAAGCTTTCTTT
CASSRQGGKDTEAFF
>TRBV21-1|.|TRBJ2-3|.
TGTGCCAGCAGTTTTCCGACAGCCCCCTTAGGGCGCACAGATACGCAGTATTTT
CASSFPTAPLGRTDTQYF
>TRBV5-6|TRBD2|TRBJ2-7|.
TGTGCCAGCAGCGGGACTAGTCAACCCTACGAGCAGTACTTC
CASSGTSQPYEQYF
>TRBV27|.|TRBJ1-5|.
TGTGCCAGCAGTTATCGGGAGGGTCAGCCCCAGCATTTT
CASSYREGQPQHF
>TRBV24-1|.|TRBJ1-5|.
TGTGCCACCAGTGCACGGGAACCGTCGAGCAATCAGCCCCAGCATTTT
CATSAREPSSNQPQHF
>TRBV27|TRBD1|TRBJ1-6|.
TGTGCCAGCAGTTTGGGACAGGTTAATTCACCCCTCCACTTT
CASSLGQVNSPLHF
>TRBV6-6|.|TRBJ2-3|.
TGTGCCAGCAGTCTCCTGAAAAGCCGGGGGGCTGGGGGCACAGATACGCAGTATTTT
CASSLLKSRGAGGTDTQYF
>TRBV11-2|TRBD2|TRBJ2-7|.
TGTGCCAGCAGCCCAACGAGACTAGCGGGAAGTTGGGAGCAGTACTTC
CASSPTRLAGSWEQYF
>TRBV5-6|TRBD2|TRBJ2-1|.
TGTGCCAGCAGCATAACTAGCGGGCTCTACAATGAGCAGTTCTTC
CASSITSGLYNEQFF